This T cell receptor beta chain was identified during a study of blood T cell repertoires in COVID-19. Background on the study: The study drew acute and convalescent COVID-19 samples from the United States, Italy and Spain. The cDNA or gDNA used as material had been derived from T cells, B-cell-depleted T cells, or PBMCs.

Authors' methods: Quantification of nucleated cells was approximated via reference gene primer amplification. Sequencing was performed with immunoSEQ multiplex PCR; in TCRdb, only in-frame clones are kept and a portion is missing. V, J and clone size are taken as reported in that table, and D and trimming were inferred from the DNA itself. The profile shows under 250,000 clones, around 86% of them singletons. This sequence originates from a woman in her sixties who had recovered from COVID-19. What was sequenced was peripheral blood.

CDR3 sequence: CASSPIRDRGKQYF. CDR3 in DNA: TGTGCCAGCAGCCCAATCCGGGACAGGGGGAAGCAGTACTTC. The rearrangement links TRBV14 to TRBJ2-7, with TRBD1 identical over 11 bases. CDR1 SGHDN and CDR2 FVKESK come from the germline V gene. CDR3 length: 14 residues. V trimming: 4 bases; J trimming: 8 bases; junction bases outside the gene matches: 7.